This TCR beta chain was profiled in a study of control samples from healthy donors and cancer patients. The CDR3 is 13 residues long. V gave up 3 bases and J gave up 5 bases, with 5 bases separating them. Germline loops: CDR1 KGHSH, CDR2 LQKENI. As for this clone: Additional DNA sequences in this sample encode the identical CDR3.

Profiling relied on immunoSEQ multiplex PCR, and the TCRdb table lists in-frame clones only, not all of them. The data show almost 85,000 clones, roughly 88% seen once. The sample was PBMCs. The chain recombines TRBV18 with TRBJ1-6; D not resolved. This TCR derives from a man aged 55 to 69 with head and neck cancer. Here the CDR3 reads CASSPGNNSPLHF. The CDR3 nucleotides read TGTGCCAGCTCACCCGGGAATAATTCACCCCTCCACTTT.